This note documents a single TCR beta chain sequence. The target antigen is unknown. A single record per CDR3 protein comes from TCRdb applying MiXCR to the reads. This table holds about 190,000 distinct CDR3 sequences, roughly 28% found once. This entry is derived from a study of T cell repertoires in cytomegalovirus infection. Looking at the study overall: Signatures in public TCR beta sequences pointed to both CMV infection and matching HLA type. Study-level results: In two of eight donors, the top clonotype was HLA-C-restricted CMV-specific. Carriers of CMV plus the relevant HLA were identified by cumulative public TCR beta family frequency.

The CDR3 runs to 19 residues. Germline V gives CDR1 SEHNR, CDR2 FQNEAQ (reference sequence). The junction had 7 bases not matched to a gene; V was cut back by 3 bases and J by 0 bases. The chain carries TRBV7-9 and TRBJ2-1; 14 bases are shared with TRBD2. The specimen was PBMCs. This TCR derives from a human donor in good health (CMV status not recorded). Some clones in this sample may be carry-over from other donors' samples. The CDR3 protein is CASSFQGLAGANSYNEQFF. The CDR3 coding sequence is TGTGCCAGCAGCTTCCAGGGACTAGCGGGGGCCAACTCCTACAATGAGCAGTTCTTC.